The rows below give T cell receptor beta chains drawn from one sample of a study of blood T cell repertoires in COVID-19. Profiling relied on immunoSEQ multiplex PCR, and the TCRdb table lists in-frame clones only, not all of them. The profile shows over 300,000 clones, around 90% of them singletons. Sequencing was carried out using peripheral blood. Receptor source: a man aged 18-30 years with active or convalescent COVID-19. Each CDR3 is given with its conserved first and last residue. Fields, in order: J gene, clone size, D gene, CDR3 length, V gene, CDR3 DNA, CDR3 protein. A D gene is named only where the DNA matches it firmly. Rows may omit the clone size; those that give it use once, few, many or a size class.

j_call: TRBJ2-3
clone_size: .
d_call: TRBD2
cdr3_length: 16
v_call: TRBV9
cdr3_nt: TGTGCCAGCAGCGTATTAGCGGGGGTGTACACAGATACGCAGTATTTT
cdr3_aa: CASSVLAGVYTDTQYF

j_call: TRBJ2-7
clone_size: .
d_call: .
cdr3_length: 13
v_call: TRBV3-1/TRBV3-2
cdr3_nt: TGTGCCAGCAGCCGGGCCCCCTGGGACGAGCAGTACTTC
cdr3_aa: CASSRAPWDEQYF

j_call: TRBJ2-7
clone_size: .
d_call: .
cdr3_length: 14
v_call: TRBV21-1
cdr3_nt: TGTGCCAGCAGCAACTGGGCCTCGGACTACGAGCAGTACTTC
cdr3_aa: CASSNWASDYEQYF

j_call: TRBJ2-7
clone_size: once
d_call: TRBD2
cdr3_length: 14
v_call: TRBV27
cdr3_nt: TGTGCCAGCAGTCTTAGCGGGACCACCTACGAGCAGTACTTC
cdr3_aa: CASSLSGTTYEQYF

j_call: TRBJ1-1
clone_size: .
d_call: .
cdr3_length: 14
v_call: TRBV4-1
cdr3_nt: TGCGCCAGCAGCCATCCCGGCCCGGGGACTGAAGCTTTCTTT
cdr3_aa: CASSHPGPGTEAFF

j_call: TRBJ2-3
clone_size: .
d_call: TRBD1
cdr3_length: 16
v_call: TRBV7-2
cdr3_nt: TGTGCCAGCAGCTTACAACCGGACAGGATCACAGATACGCAGTATTTT
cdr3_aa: CASSLQPDRITDTQYF

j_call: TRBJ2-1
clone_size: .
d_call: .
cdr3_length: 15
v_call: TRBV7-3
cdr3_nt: TGTGCCAGCAGCTTTCGAGCGAGCTCCTACAATGAGCAGTTCTTC
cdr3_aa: CASSFRASSYNEQFF

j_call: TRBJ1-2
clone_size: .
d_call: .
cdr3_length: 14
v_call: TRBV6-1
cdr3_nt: TGTGCCAGCAGTGAAAGGCGGGGAAGAGCTGGCTACACCTTC
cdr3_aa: CASSERRGRAGYTF

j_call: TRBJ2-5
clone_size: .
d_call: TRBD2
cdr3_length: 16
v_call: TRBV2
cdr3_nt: TGTGCCAGCAGTGATAAGGCGGGAGGGCCGTTTGGGAGCCAGTACTTC
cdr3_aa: CASSDKAGGPFGSQYF

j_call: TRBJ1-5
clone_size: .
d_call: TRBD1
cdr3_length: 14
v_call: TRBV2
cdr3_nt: TGTGCCAGCAGTGGACAGGGGCCGAATCAGCCCCAGCATTTT
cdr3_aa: CASSGQGPNQPQHF

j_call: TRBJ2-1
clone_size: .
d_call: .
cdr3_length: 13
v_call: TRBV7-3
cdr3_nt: TGTGCCAGCAGCTTACGTTCGGGAGATGAGCAGTTCTTC
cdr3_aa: CASSLRSGDEQFF

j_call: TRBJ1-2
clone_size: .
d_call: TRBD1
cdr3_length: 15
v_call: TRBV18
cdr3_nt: TGTGCCAGCTCACTTAAGGGGGCGCTTAACTATGGCTACACCTTC
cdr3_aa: CASSLKGALNYGYTF

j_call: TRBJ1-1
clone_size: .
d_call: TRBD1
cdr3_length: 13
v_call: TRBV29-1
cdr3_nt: TGCAGCGTCTACAGGGGCGGGAACACTGAAGCTTTCTTT
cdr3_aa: CSVYRGGNTEAFF

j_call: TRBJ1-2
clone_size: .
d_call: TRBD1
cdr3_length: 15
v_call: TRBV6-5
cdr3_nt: TGTGCCAGCAGTTACTCCCGACAGGGTAGTTATGGCTACACCTTC
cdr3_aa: CASSYSRQGSYGYTF

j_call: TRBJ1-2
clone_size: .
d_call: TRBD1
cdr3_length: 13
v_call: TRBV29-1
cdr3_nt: TGCAGCGCTGACTGGGACAGGGCATCAGGCTACACCTTC
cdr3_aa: CSADWDRASGYTF

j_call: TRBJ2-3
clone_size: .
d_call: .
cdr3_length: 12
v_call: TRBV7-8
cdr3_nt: TGTGCCAGCAGTGACGGGGCAGATACGCAGTATTTT
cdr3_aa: CASSDGADTQYF

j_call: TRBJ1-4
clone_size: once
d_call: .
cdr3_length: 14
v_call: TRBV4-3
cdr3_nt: TGCGCCAGCAGCCAAGCAGGGAGGGATGAAAAACTGTTTTTT
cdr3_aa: CASSQAGRDEKLFF

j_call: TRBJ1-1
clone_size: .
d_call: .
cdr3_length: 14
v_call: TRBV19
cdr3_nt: TGTGCCAGTAGTGGGAGGGGCCCGAACACTGAAGCTTTCTTT
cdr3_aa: CASSGRGPNTEAFF

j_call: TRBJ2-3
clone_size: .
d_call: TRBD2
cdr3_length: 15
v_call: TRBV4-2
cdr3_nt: TGTGCCAGCAGCCCCGGGACTAGCGGGACAGATACGCAGTATTTT
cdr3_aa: CASSPGTSGTDTQYF

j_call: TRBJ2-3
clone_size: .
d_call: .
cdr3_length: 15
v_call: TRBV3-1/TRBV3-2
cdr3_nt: TGTGCCAGCAGCCAAGATGTGCGTAGCACAGATACGCAGTATTTT
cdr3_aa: CASSQDVRSTDTQYF

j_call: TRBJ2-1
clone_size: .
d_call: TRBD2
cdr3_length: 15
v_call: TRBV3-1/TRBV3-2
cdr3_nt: TGTGCCAGCAGCCCCGGACTAGCGGTTGACAATGAGCAGTTCTTC
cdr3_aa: CASSPGLAVDNEQFF

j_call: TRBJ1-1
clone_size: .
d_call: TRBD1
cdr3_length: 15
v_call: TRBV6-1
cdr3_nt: TGTGCCAGCAGTCTCCGGACAGGAGTAAACACTGAAGCTTTCTTT
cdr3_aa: CASSLRTGVNTEAFF

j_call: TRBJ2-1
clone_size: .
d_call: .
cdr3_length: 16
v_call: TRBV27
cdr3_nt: TGTGCCAGCAGTTCCCCCGGCAGGGTTGCCTACAATGAGCAGTTCTTC
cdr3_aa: CASSSPGRVAYNEQFF

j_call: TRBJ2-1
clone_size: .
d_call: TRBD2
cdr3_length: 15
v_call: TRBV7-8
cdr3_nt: TGTGCCAGCAGCTTGGGACTAGCGGGAGGGAATGAGCAGTTCTTC
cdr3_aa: CASSLGLAGGNEQFF

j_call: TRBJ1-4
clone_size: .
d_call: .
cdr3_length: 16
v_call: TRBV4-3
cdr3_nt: TGCGCCAGCAGCCAAGTAATTACAGCAACTAATGAAAAACTGTTTTTT
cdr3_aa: CASSQVITATNEKLFF

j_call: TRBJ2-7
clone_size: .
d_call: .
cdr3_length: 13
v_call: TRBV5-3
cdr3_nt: TGTGCCAGAAGCTTGGTCCGGGTCAACGAGCAGTACTTC
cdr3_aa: CARSLVRVNEQYF

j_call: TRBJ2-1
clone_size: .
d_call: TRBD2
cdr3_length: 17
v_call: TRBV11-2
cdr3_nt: TGTGCCAGCAGCTTAAGAAGCGGGGGGGCCACCTACAATGAGCAGTTCTTC
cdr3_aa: CASSLRSGGATYNEQFF